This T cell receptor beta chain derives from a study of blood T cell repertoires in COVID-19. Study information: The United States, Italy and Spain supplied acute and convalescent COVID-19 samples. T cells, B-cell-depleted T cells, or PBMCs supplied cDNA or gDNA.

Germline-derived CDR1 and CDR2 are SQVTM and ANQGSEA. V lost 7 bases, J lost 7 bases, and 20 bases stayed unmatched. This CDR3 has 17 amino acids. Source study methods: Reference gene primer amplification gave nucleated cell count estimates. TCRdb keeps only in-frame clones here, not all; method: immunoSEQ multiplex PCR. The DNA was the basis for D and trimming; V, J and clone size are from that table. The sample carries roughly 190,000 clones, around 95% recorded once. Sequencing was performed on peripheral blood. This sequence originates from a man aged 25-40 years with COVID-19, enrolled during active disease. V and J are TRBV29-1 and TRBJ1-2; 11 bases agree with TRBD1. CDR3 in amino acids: CSALRGPGQGVPSGYTF. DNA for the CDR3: TGCAGCGCACTTAGGGGACCGGGACAGGGGGTTCCAAGTGGCTACACCTTC.